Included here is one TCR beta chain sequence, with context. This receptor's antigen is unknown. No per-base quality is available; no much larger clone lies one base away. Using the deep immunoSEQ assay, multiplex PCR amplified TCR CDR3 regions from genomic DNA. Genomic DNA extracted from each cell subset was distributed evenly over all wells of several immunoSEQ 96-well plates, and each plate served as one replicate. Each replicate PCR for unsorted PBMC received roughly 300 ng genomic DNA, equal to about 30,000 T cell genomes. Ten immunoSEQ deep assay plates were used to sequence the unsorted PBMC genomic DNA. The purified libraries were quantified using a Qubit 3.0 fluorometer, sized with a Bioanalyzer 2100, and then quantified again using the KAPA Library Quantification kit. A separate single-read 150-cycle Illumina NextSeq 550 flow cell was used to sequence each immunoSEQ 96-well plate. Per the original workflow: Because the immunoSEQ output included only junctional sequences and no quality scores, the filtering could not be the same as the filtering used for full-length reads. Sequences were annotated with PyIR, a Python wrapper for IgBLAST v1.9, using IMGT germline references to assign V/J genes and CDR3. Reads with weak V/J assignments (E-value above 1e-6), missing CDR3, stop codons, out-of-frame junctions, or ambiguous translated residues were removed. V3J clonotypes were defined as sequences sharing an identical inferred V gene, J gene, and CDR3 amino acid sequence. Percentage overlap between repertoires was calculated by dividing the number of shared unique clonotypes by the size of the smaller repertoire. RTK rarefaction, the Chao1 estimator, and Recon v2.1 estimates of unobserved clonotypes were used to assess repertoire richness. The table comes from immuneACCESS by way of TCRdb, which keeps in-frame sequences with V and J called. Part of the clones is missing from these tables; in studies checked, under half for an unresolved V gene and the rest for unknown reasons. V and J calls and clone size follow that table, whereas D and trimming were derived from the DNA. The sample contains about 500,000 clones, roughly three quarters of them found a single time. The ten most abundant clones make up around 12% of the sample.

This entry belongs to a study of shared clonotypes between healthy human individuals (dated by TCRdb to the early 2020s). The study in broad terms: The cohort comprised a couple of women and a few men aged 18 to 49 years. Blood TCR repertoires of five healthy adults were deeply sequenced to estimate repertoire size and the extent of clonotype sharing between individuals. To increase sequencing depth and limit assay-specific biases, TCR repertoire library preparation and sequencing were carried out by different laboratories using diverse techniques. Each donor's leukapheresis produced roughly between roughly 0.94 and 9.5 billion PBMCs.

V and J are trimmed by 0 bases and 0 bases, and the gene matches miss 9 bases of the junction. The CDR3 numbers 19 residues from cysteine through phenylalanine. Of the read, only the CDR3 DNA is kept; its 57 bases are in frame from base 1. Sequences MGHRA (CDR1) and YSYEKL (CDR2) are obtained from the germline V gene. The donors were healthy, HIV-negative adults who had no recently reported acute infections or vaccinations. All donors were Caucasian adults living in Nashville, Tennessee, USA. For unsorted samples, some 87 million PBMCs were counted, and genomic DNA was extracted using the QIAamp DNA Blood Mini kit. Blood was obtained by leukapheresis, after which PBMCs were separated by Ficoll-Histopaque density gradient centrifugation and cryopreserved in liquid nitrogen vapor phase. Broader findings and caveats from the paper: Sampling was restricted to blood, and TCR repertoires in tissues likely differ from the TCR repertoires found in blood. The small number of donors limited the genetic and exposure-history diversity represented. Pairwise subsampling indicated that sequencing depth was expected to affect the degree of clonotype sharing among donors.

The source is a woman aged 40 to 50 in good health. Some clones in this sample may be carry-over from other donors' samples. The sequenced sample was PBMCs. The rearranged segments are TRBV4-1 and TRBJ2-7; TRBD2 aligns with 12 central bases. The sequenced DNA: TGCGCCAGCAGCCAAGAATCTCCCACTAGCGGGGGGAGCTCCTACGAGCAGTACTTC. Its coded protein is CASSQESPTSGGSSYEQYF.